The 23 T cell receptor beta chains below come from one sample, sequenced in a study of T cells after yellow fever vaccination. Each CDR3 protein gets one entry after TCRdb re-called the 5' RACE reads with MiXCR. The sample has about 320,000 distinct CDR3 sequences, under 15% seen once. The input for sequencing was CD4+ T cells sorted from PBMCs, taken 15 days after the yellow fever booster vaccination. The receptors were sampled from a man younger than 30 who received the YFV17D yellow fever vaccine.

The rearrangement joins TRBV20-1 to TRBJ2-2; no firm D call. This CDR3 contains 11 residues. Germline V CDR1 and CDR2: DFQATT, SNEGSKA (reference sequence). Trimming cost V 0 bases and J 7 bases, with 3 bases left between them. The CDR3 DNA sequence: TGCAGTGCTAGAGAGAGCGGGGAGCTGTTTTTT. It codes for CSARESGELFF.

The chain carries TRBV11-2 and TRBJ2-2; TRBD2 matches at 7 bases. The V gene's germline CDR1 is SGHAT and CDR2 FQNNGV. The CDR3 has 16 amino acids. Trimming at V came to 6 bases and at J to 2 bases, leaving 9 bases not matched to a gene. The CDR3 is CASSLQRGLNTGELFF. CDR3 in DNA: TGTGCCAGCAGTCTCCAGCGGGGCCTAAACACCGGGGAGCTGTTTTTT. The full variable domain, in which reference TRBV11-2 and TRBJ2-2 provide the parts outside the CDR3, is EAGVAQSPRYKIIEKRQSVAFWCNPISGHATLYWYQQILGQGPKLLIQFQNNGVVDDSQLPKDRFSAERLKGVDSTLKIQPAKLEDSAVYLCASSLQRGLNTGELFFGEGSRLTVL.

The chain carries TRBV5-1 and TRBJ2-2; 9 nucleotides agree with TRBD1. Germline CDR1 is SGHRS and CDR2 is YFSETQ. The CDR3 consists of 14 residues. V shed 3 bases, J shed 4 bases, and the junction held 1 base outside the gene matches. CDR3 DNA sequence: TGCGCCAGCAGCTGGGGACAGGGCACCGGGGAGCTGTTTTTT. Residues: CASSWGQGTGELFF.

In its sample, this clonotype was seen a few times. This chain's CDR3 is CASSPNRGQPQHF. The DNA for the CDR3 is TGTGCCAGCAGTCCGAACAGGGGTCAGCCCCAGCATTTT. The V and J genes are TRBV6-5 and TRBJ1-5; TRBD1 aligns across 7 bases. Germline V gene data show CDR1 as MNHEY and CDR2 as SVGAGI. J was trimmed by 6 bases and V by 5 bases; bases with no gene match: 4. This CDR3 contains 13 residues.

The chain uses TRBV4-2 and TRBJ2-3; TRBD2 matches 7 bases. Trimming removed 0 bases from V and 0 bases from J; junction bases left unmatched: 9. Per germline, CDR1 LGHNA and CDR2 YNFKEQ. The CDR3 consists of 18 residues. In DNA, the CDR3 is TGTGCCAGCAGCCAAGACCCCCAAGGGCGGGGGAGCACAGATACGCAGTATTTT. Protein sequence: CASSQDPQGRGSTDTQYF.

This clonotype came up a few times. The J gene is TRBJ1-4, the V gene TRBV3-1; D unresolved. This CDR3 has 16 residues. Germline CDR1 is LGHDT and CDR2 is YNNKEL (reference sequence). V shed 4 bases and J shed 2 bases, with 14 bases lying between them. The CDR3 sequence: CASSPRLGATNEKLFF. The CDR3 nucleotides read TGTGCCAGCAGCCCTCGCCTCGGTGCCACTAATGAAAAACTGTTTTTT.

This clonotype was seen a few times. The rearrangement uses TRBV4-3 and TRBJ2-3; TRBD2 agrees at 7 bases. V shed 0 bases and J 5 bases; nucleotides not matched to a gene: 5. Germline CDR1 LGHNA, CDR2 YSLEER. The CDR3 is made up of 15 amino acids. As DNA, the CDR3 is TGCGCCAGCAGCCAAGATGGGGGGAGGGGAGATACGCAGTATTTT. Residues: CASSQDGGRGDTQYF.

This clonotype has just a few counts. This chain connects TRBV24-1 to TRBJ1-2; D is undetermined. The CDR3 contains 12 residues. Trimming took 2 bases from V and 6 from J, leaving 6 bases between them. Germline loops: CDR1 KGHDR, CDR2 SFDVKD. For the CDR3, the DNA is TGTGCCACCAGTGATTCGTGGGATGGCTACACCTTC. Translating it yields CATSDSWDGYTF.

Ten or more counts support this clonotype. The chain has TRBV11-2 and TRBJ2-3, with 10 bases aligning to TRBD1. The CDR3 loop spans 14 amino acids. J was trimmed by 3 bases and V by 8 bases; bases with no gene match: 5. Per germline, CDR1 SGHAT and CDR2 FQNNGV. CDR3 region: CASARDRGTDTQYF. DNA for the CDR3: TGTGCCAGCGCCCGGGACAGGGGAACAGATACGCAGTATTTT.

V gene TRBV7-9 combines with J gene TRBJ1-4, with 7 bases fitting TRBD1. CDR1 is SEHNR and CDR2 is FQNEAQ in the germline V gene (reference sequence). This CDR3 region has 16 residues. J lost 6 bases, V lost 5 bases, and 12 bases had no gene match. This chain's CDR3 is CASSTPPGQAYEKLFF. For the CDR3, the DNA is TGTGCCAGCAGCACCCCCCCCGGACAGGCATATGAAAAACTGTTTTTT.

V is TRBV4-3 and J is TRBJ1-6; D gene unclear. V lost 1 base and J 8 bases, leaving 9 bases between the germline ends. Germline V gene data show CDR1 as LGHNA and CDR2 as YSLEER. CDR3 length: 14 residues. CDR3 coding DNA: TGCGCCAGCAGCCAAGTGGTTGTCTATTCACCCCTCCACTTT. Its translation: CASSQVVVYSPLHF.

The rearrangement uses TRBV7-2 and TRBJ1-1; D might be TRBD1 (5 bases). The V end was cut by 1 base, the J end by 1 base, with 7 bases between. The CDR3 spans 14 residues. The germline CDR1 and CDR2 sequences are SGHTA and FQGNSA. The CDR3 coding sequence is TGTGCCAGCAGCTTAGAGGGGCCGAACACTGAAGCTTTCTTT. As protein: CASSLEGPNTEAFF.

A few counts support this clonotype. This sequence joins TRBV7-9 and TRBJ2-7; maybe TRBD1 (6 bases). From germline, CDR1 is SEHNR and CDR2 FQNEAQ (reference sequence). Trimming stripped 5 bases from V and 6 bases from J, with 14 bases between. CDR3 length: 13 residues. The CDR3: CASSVQTGTEQYF. CDR3 nucleotide sequence: TGTGCCAGCAGCGTACAAACAGGGACCGAGCAGTACTTC.

This clonotype was found many times. This rearrangement joins TRBV7-2 to TRBJ2-7, with D unclear. The CDR3 covers 14 residues. Germline V CDR1 and CDR2: SGHTA, FQGNSA. The ends were cut back, 8 bases at V and 2 bases at J, with 16 bases in the middle. The CDR3 protein is CASSSTVVTYEQYF. The CDR3 DNA sequence: TGTGCCAGCTCTTCGACCGTGGTAACCTACGAGCAGTACTTC.

This clonotype appeared a few times. V usage is TRBV24-1 and J usage is TRBJ2-1; D unresolved. Between the trimmed V and J ends, which lost 4 bases and 4 bases, there was a span of 7 bases. The germline V gene has CDR1 KGHDR and CDR2 SFDVKD. CDR3 length equals 13 residues. CDR3 in amino acids: CATSDPGYNEQFF. Written as DNA, the CDR3 is TGTGCCACCAGTGACCCGGGTTACAATGAGCAGTTCTTC.

The rearrangement joins TRBV7-6 to TRBJ1-6, with D unclear. Per the germline V gene, CDR1 is SGHVS and CDR2 is FNYEAQ. Deletions cut 1 base from V and 7 bases from J, with 5 bases between. The CDR3 consists of 13 residues. As DNA, the CDR3 is TGTGCCAGCAGCTTAGACATAAATTCACCCCTCCACTTT. Protein sequence: CASSLDINSPLHF.

This clonotype was seen at least ten times. The genes are TRBV3-1 and TRBJ1-2; D call uncertain. The CDR3 length is 12 residues. Germline lookup yields CDR1 LGHDT and CDR2 YNNKEL (reference sequence). V gave up 3 bases and J gave up 8 bases, with 10 bases separating them. The CDR3 nucleotides read TGTGCCAGCAGCCAGGGGAATGGCGGCTACACCTTC. This translates into CASSQGNGGYTF.

This clonotype was picked up a small number of times. The chain carries TRBV7-2 and TRBJ2-7; weak D call: TRBD2 (6 bases). Trimming removed 1 base from V and 3 bases from J, with 10 bases in between. The CDR3 length is 14 residues. Germline V lookup: CDR1 SGHTA, CDR2 FQGNSA. As DNA, the CDR3 is TGTGCCAGCAGCTTAGAACGGGGGTTCTACGAGCAGTACGTC. This codes for CASSLERGFYEQYV.

The chain has TRBV5-6 and TRBJ2-3; possibly TRBD1 or TRBD2 for D (5 bases each). Germline V gene data show CDR1 as SGHDT and CDR2 as YYEEEE. The CDR3 totals 15 residues. V was clipped by 6 bases and J by 0 bases, with 14 bases between them. Here the CDR3 reads CASTRDGSSTDTQYF. CDR3 nucleotides: TGTGCCAGCACCCGGGACGGATCTAGCACAGATACGCAGTATTTT.

This clonotype occurred once. The V gene is TRBV20-1, the J gene TRBJ1-2, with a tentative D call TRBD1 (6 bases). Germline-derived CDR1 and CDR2 are DFQATT and SNEGSKA (reference sequence). CDR3 length: 15 amino acids. V gave up 1 base and J gave up 7 bases, with 19 bases separating them. The DNA for the CDR3 is TGCAGTGCTAGAGTCACGCTACGGGGGGCTGGTGGCTACACCTTC. Its translation is CSARVTLRGAGGYTF.

This clonotype was recorded many times. The chain carries TRBV30 and TRBJ1-3; tentative D call: TRBD1 (6 bases). Trimming shortened V by 3 bases and J by 0 bases, and 12 bases separated the two germline ends. From germline, CDR1 is GTSNPN and CDR2 SVGIG (reference sequence). The CDR3 covers 15 residues. In nucleotides, the CDR3 is TGTGCCTGGAGAGAAGGGGGATACTCTGGAAACACCATATATTTT. Translating it yields CAWREGGYSGNTIYF. The whole variable domain, filled in from reference TRBV30 and TRBJ1-3, reads SQTIHQWPATLVQPVGSPLSLECTVEGTSNPNLYWYRQAAGRGLQLLFYSVGIGQISSEVPQNLSASRPQDRQFILSSKKLLLSDSGFYLCAWREGGYSGNTIYFGEGSWLTVV.

This clonotype was detected a few times. The V gene is TRBV28, the J gene TRBJ2-3; 9 bases line up with TRBD1. Trimming cost V 8 bases and J 7 bases; bases outside gene matches: 10. This CDR3 region has 14 residues. Per germline, CDR1 MDHEN and CDR2 SYDVKM. The CDR3 DNA reads as TGTGCCAGCGCCGGGACAGGGTTCATAAATACGCAGTATTTT. Translating gives CASAGTGFINTQYF. The full variable domain, in which reference TRBV28 and TRBJ2-3 provide the parts outside the CDR3, is DVKVTQSSRYLVKRTGEKVFLECVQDMDHENMFWYRQDPGLGLRLIYFSYDVKMKEKGDIPEGYSVSREKKERFSLILESASTNQTSMYLCASAGTGFINTQYFGPGTRLTVL.

J is TRBJ1-1 and V is TRBV21-1; the table calls TRBD1, which could not be checked here. TRBV21-1 is listed as a pseudogene. CDR3 length: 14 residues. The CDR3 nucleotides are TGTGCCAGCAGCACCCCGGGATCTTTCACTGAAGCTTTCTTT. It translates to CASSTPGSFTEAFF.